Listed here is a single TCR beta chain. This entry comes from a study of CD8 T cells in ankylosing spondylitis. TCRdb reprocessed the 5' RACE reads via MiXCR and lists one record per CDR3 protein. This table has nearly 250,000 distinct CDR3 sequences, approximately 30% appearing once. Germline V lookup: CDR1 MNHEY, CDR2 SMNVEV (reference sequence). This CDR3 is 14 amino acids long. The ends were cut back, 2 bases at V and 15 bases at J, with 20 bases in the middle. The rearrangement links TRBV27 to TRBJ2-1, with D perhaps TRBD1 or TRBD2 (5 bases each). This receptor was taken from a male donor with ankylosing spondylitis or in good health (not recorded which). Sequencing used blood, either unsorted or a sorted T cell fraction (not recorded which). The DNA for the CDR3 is TGTGCCAGCAGTTTAGAGGGGCGGCCCACGACCTGGTTCTTC. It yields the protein CASSLEGRPTTWFF.